This TCR beta chain was identified during a study of CD8 T cells in ankylosing spondylitis (dated by TCRdb to about 2017). Context from the whole study: To find TCR variants linked to disease, the study profiled T cell receptor beta repertoires in ankylosing spondylitis patients and healthy donors. The whole study cohort included 85 to 120 healthy donors and 20 to 25 ankylosing spondylitis patients. Peripheral blood was sampled, and synovial fluid was additionally collected from ankylosing spondylitis patients.

Sequencing was performed on an Illumina HiSeq 2500. Quantitative 5'-RACE with molecular barcodes was used to prepare TCR beta libraries. The original pipeline was this. Disease-linked TCR variants were identified with a new computational method built on a probabilistic model of VDJ rearrangement. Starting from the raw public reads, TCRdb applied fastp trimming at Q25, assembled clones with MiXCR and retained in-frame beta chains. Each CDR3 protein appears once, grouped with its most common genes and DNA. Here the V and J calls rest on TCRdb's processing, not on the authors' analysis. This sample lists 670,000 or so distinct CDR3 sequences; around 19% were detected once. Around 19% of the sample is held by the ten biggest clonotypes. Paper-wide results and their limitations: The disease-linked clones showed a CD8+ phenotype and occurred at relatively low frequencies in peripheral blood. According to the report, matched synovial fluid samples from ankylosing spondylitis patients were significantly enriched for the disease-linked clones. Blood from ankylosing spondylitis patients appeared to be characterized by a TCR beta motif made up of several highly homologous amino acid variants. Some motif variants had previously been reported in the synovial fluid and blood of reactive arthritis patients, which suggests shared mechanisms of disease initiation.

CDR1 and CDR2, per the germline V gene, are SGHNT and YENEEA. V loses 4 bases of germline sequence and J loses 0 bases, and the interval between the two ends is 12 bases. From cysteine to phenylalanine, the CDR3 is 15 amino acids long. The entry retains the CDR3 DNA only, 45 bases that are in frame from base 1. This clonotype came up once. What antigen it recognizes has not been identified. Base qualities were left out, and no much larger clone turns up one base away. Support from one read is weak. The sequence is built from TRBV11-3 and TRBJ1-1; the D gene is perhaps TRBD1, on 5 matching bases. The clonotype originates from a male donor with ankylosing spondylitis. The sample taken for sequencing was blood, either unsorted or a sorted T cell fraction (not recorded which). The DNA is as follows: TGTGCCAGCAGCTCGACGACAGTCATGAACACTGAAGCTTTCTTT. This yields the protein CASSSTTVMNTEAFF.